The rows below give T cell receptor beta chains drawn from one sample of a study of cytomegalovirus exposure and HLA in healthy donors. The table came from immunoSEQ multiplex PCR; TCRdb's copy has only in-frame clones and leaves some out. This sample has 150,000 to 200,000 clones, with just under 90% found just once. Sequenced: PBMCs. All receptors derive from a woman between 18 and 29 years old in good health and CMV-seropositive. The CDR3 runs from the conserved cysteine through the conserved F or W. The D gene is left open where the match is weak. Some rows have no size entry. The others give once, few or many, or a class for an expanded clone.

cdr3_nt: TGCAGCGTTCAACAGGTTCGGACCGGGGAGCTGTTTTTT
cdr3_aa: CSVQQVRTGELFF
cdr3_length: 13
v_call: TRBV29-1
j_call: TRBJ2-2
clone_size: -
d_call: -

cdr3_nt: TGTGCCAGTACTTATAGCCAGGGAGGGTATGGCTACACCTTC
cdr3_aa: CASTYSQGGYGYTF
cdr3_length: 14
v_call: TRBV19
j_call: TRBJ1-2
clone_size: -
d_call: -

cdr3_nt: TGTGCCAGCCGCCCCGGGACTTCCAACGTCCTGACTTTC
cdr3_aa: CASRPGTSNVLTF
cdr3_length: 13
v_call: TRBV27
j_call: TRBJ2-6
clone_size: -
d_call: -

cdr3_nt: TGTGCCAGCAGTTTATCGATAGCGGACTCCTACAATGAGCAGTTCTTC
cdr3_aa: CASSLSIADSYNEQFF
cdr3_length: 16
v_call: TRBV27
j_call: TRBJ2-1
clone_size: -
d_call: -

cdr3_nt: TGCAGCGTTGCCACAGGCGGAGCAAGCACAGATACGCAGTATTTT
cdr3_aa: CSVATGGASTDTQYF
cdr3_length: 15
v_call: TRBV29-1
j_call: TRBJ2-3
clone_size: once
d_call: -

cdr3_nt: TGTGCCAGCAGCGCAGCAGGGGTTAGCACCAATCAGCCCCAGCATTTT
cdr3_aa: CASSAAGVSTNQPQHF
cdr3_length: 16
v_call: TRBV5-6
j_call: TRBJ1-5
clone_size: once
d_call: -

cdr3_nt: TGCGCCAGCAGCACCGGGACACCGGGGAACCCTGAAGCTTTCTTT
cdr3_aa: CASSTGTPGNPEAFF
cdr3_length: 15
v_call: TRBV5-1
j_call: TRBJ1-1
clone_size: -
d_call: -

cdr3_nt: TGTGCCAGCAGCTTAGCGGTACAGACCTACGAGCAGTACTTC
cdr3_aa: CASSLAVQTYEQYF
cdr3_length: 14
v_call: TRBV7-9
j_call: TRBJ2-7
clone_size: -
d_call: -

cdr3_nt: TGTGCCGGACAGGGGCCGACCGGGGAGCTGTTTTTT
cdr3_aa: CAGQGPTGELFF
cdr3_length: 12
v_call: TRBV30
j_call: TRBJ2-2
clone_size: -
d_call: TRBD1

cdr3_nt: TGCGCCAGCAGCACGGGACAGGCCTCCTACGAGCAGTACTTC
cdr3_aa: CASSTGQASYEQYF
cdr3_length: 14
v_call: TRBV5-1
j_call: TRBJ2-7
clone_size: -
d_call: TRBD1

cdr3_nt: TGTGCCAGCAGCGACAGGGATTACACCTACGAGCAGTACTTC
cdr3_aa: CASSDRDYTYEQYF
cdr3_length: 14
v_call: TRBV11-2
j_call: TRBJ2-7
clone_size: -
d_call: TRBD1

cdr3_nt: TGTGCCAGCAGCAAACGGGGTCTCGATGGCTACACCTTC
cdr3_aa: CASSKRGLDGYTF
cdr3_length: 13
v_call: TRBV5-4
j_call: TRBJ1-2
clone_size: -
d_call: -

cdr3_nt: TGTGCCAGCAGCGTTATCGCGGGAGATATCAATGAGCAGTTCTTC
cdr3_aa: CASSVIAGDINEQFF
cdr3_length: 15
v_call: TRBV9
j_call: TRBJ2-1
clone_size: -
d_call: TRBD2

cdr3_nt: TGTGCCAGCAGCTCTACAGGGTCCACTGAAGCTTTCTTT
cdr3_aa: CASSSTGSTEAFF
cdr3_length: 13
v_call: TRBV7-6
j_call: TRBJ1-1
clone_size: -
d_call: -

cdr3_nt: TGTGCCAGCAGCTTGGTTGGGGGAGCGGGAGGCCCTTCCTACGAGCAGTACTTC
cdr3_aa: CASSLVGGAGGPSYEQYF
cdr3_length: 18
v_call: TRBV5-5
j_call: TRBJ2-7
clone_size: -
d_call: TRBD2